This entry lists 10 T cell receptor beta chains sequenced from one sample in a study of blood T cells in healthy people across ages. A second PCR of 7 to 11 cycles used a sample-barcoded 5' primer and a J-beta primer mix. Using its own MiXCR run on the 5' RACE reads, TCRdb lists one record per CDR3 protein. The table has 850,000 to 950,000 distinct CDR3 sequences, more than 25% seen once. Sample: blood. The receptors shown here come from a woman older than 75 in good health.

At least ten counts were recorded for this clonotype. The CDR3 here is CASSRDLAGAYEQYF. The CDR3 bases are TGTGCCAGCAGCCGGGACTTAGCGGGGGCCTACGAGCAGTACTTC. The genes are TRBV6-6 and TRBJ2-7, with TRBD2 matching 9 bases. This CDR3 region has 15 residues. CDR1 and CDR2 from the germline V gene are MNHNY and SVGAGI (reference sequence). V lost 6 bases, J lost 2 bases, and 8 bases stayed unmatched.

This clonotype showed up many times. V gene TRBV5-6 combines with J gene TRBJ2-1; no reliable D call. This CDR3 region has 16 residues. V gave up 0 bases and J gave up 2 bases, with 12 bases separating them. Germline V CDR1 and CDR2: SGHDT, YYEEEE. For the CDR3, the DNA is TGTGCCAGCAGCTTGGAGGTACCTTTTCCCTACAATGAGCAGTTCTTC. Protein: CASSLEVPFPYNEQFF.

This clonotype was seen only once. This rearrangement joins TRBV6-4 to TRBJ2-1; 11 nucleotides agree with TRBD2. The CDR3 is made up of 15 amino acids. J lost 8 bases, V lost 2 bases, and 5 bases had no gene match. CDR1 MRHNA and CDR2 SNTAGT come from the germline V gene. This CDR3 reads CASSDGSGGADEQFF. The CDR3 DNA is TGTGCCAGCAGTGACGGTAGCGGGGGGGCCGATGAGCAGTTCTTC.

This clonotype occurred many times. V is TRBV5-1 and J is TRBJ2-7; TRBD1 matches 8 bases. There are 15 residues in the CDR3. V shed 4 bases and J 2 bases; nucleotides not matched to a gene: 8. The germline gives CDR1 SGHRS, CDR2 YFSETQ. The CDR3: CASSSLTGVTYEQYF. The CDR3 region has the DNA TGCGCCAGCAGCAGCCTGACAGGGGTGACCTACGAGCAGTACTTC. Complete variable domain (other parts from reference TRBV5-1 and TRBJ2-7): KAGVTQTPRYLIKTRGQQVTLSCSPISGHRSVSWYQQTPGQGLQFLFEYFSETQRNKGNFPGRFSGRQFSNSRSEMNVSTLELGDSALYLCASSSLTGVTYEQYFGPGTRLTVT.

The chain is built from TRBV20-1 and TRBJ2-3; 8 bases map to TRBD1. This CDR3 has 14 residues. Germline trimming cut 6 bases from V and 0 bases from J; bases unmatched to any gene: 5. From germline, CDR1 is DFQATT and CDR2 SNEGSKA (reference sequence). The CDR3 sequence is CSATGQGSTDTQYF. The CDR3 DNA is TGCAGTGCCACCGGACAGGGTAGCACAGATACGCAGTATTTT.

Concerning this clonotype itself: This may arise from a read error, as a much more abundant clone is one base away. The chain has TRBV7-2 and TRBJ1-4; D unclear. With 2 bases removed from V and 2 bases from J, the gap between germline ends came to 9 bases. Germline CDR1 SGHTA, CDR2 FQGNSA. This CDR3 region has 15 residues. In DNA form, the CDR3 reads TGTGCCAGCAGCTTAACAAGGGTCACTAATGAAAAACTGTTTTTT. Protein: CASSLTRVTNEKLFF.

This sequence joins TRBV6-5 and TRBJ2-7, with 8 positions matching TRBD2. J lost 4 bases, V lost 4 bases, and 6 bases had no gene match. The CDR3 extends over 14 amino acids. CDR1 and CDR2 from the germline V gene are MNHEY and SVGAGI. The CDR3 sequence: CASSWSGGVYEQYF. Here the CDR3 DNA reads TGTGCCAGCAGTTGGTCGGGGGGGGTGTACGAGCAGTACTTC.

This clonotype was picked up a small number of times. The CDR3 protein is CASARPGETQYF. CDR3 DNA: TGTGCCAGCGCGCGCCCGGGGGAGACCCAGTACTTC. This chain uses TRBV7-9 with TRBJ2-7; tentatively, D is TRBD2 (5 bases). The better agreement between TRBJ2-5 and the DNA end casts doubt on the J call. Germline V gives CDR1 SEHNR, CDR2 FQNEAQ (reference sequence). The CDR3 consists of 12 residues.

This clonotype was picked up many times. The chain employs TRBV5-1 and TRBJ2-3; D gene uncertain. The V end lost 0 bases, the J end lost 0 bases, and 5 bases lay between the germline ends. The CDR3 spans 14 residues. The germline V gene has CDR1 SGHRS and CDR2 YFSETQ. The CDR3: CASSLEQSTDTQYF. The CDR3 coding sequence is TGCGCCAGCAGCTTGGAACAGAGCACAGATACGCAGTATTTT.

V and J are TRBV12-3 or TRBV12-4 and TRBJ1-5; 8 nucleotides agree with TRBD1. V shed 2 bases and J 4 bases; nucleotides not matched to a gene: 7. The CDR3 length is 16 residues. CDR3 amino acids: CASSLRAGGENQPQHF. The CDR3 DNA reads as TGTGCCAGCAGTTTAAGGGCAGGGGGCGAGAATCAGCCCCAGCATTTT.